These 12 T cell receptor beta chains were sequenced from one sample in a study of identifying expanded T cells in peripheral blood. Some clones are missing from TCRdb's copy, which holds only in-frame ones; the method was immunoSEQ multiplex PCR. The sample comprises about 100,000 clones, 88% of which are singletons, and 5% to 6.5% rests with the top ten. Material for sequencing was blood. The receptors were gathered from a person aged 18 to 75 in good health.

This sequence joins TRBV2 and TRBJ2-7, with TRBD2 matching 13 bases. The CDR3 loop spans 14 amino acids. Trimming cost V 6 bases and J 6 bases; bases outside gene matches: 5. Looked up from germline, CDR1 is SNHLY and CDR2 is FYNNEI. CDR3 in DNA: TGTGCCAGCAGCGGACTAGCGGGAGTTGGCGAGCAGTACTTC. Translating gives CASSGLAGVGEQYF.

J is TRBJ1-2 and V is TRBV10-3; D is possibly TRBD1 (5 bases). Germline V gene lookup returns CDR1 ENHRY and CDR2 SYGVKD. The CDR3 consists of 13 residues. V lost 9 bases and J 4 bases, leaving 15 bases between the germline ends. The CDR3 loop is CAISRDGGYGYTF. CDR3 coding DNA: TGTGCCATAAGCCGGGACGGGGGCTATGGCTACACCTTC.

The V call is TRBV27, the J call TRBJ2-5, with a tentative D call TRBD2 (7 bases). Germline assignment: CDR1 MNHEY and CDR2 SMNVEV (reference sequence). CDR3 length equals 14 residues. Trimming shortened V by 3 bases and J by 5 bases, and 13 bases separated the two germline ends. CDR3 protein: CASSLGGGWETQYF. In DNA form, the CDR3 reads TGTGCCAGCAGTTTGGGGGGGGGCTGGGAGACCCAGTACTTC.

This clone has a single count. The rearrangement joins TRBV19 to TRBJ2-3; TRBD2 matches 7 bases. The CDR3 spans 14 residues. The germline CDR1 and CDR2 sequences are LNHDA and SQIVND (reference sequence). Trimming cost V 9 bases and J 6 bases; bases outside gene matches: 12. CDR3 in amino acids: CASRGGASADTQYF. The CDR3 region has the DNA TGTGCCAGCCGCGGGGGAGCGTCCGCGGATACGCAGTATTTT. The full variable domain, its missing parts supplied by reference TRBV19 and TRBJ2-3, is DGGITQSPKYLFRKEGQNVTLSCEQNLNHDAMYWYRQDPGQGLRLIYYSQIVNDFQKGDIAEGYSVSREKKESFPLTVTSAQKNPTAFYLCASRGGASADTQYFGPGTRLTVL.

This chain joins TRBV5-8 and TRBJ2-1; TRBD2 is a possible D gene (5 bases). CDR3 length: 15 amino acids. The V end lost 7 bases, the J end lost 2 bases, and 16 bases lay between the germline ends. Germline-derived CDR1 and CDR2 are SGHTS and YDEGEE. The CDR3 here is CASFGPGLTYNEQFF. As DNA, the CDR3 is TGTGCCAGCTTTGGGCCTGGACTTACCTACAATGAGCAGTTCTTC. Full variable domain (missing parts from reference TRBV5-8 and TRBJ2-1): EAGVTQSPTHLIKTRGQQATLRCSPISGHTSVYWYQQALGLGLQFLLWYDEGEERNRGNFPPRFSGRQFPNYSSELNVNALELEDSALYLCASFGPGLTYNEQFFGPGTRLTVL.

The chain carries TRBV9 and TRBJ2-6, with D tentatively TRBD1 (6 bases). Trimming left V 4 bases short and J 0 bases short, with 20 bases between. Germline values: CDR1 SGDLS, CDR2 YYNGEE. The CDR3 covers 19 residues. The CDR3, as DNA: TGTGCCAGCAGCCCCCAACTTCAGGGGCGACTCTCTGGGGCCAACGTCCTGACTTTC. Translation: CASSPQLQGRLSGANVLTF.

The chain couples TRBV12-5 to TRBJ2-3, with no clear D. The V end was cut by 7 bases, the J end by 6 bases, with 11 bases between. The CDR3 is made up of 12 amino acids. The germline V gene has CDR1 LGHNT and CDR2 FRNRAP. CDR3 coding DNA: TGTGCTAGTGCACTCCTAATGGATACGCAGTATTTT. It encodes CASALLMDTQYF.

The chain recombines TRBV19 with TRBJ1-6; D possibly corresponds to TRBD1 (5 bases). There are 18 residues in the CDR3. V lost 3 bases and J lost 5, with 20 bases in between. Germline CDR1 LNHDA, CDR2 SQIVND (reference sequence). This CDR3 reads CASSMGLKMGQDNSPLHF. Here the CDR3 DNA reads TGTGCCAGTAGTATGGGCCTCAAAATGGGGCAGGATAATTCACCCCTCCACTTT.

The V call is TRBV13, the J call TRBJ2-5, with TRBD2 identical over 13 bases. Trimming cost V 5 bases and J 3 bases; bases outside gene matches: 9. The CDR3 has 17 residues. In germline, CDR1 is PRHDT, CDR2 FYEKMQ (reference sequence). The CDR3, as DNA: TGTGCCAGCAGCCAGGTGGCCGGGACTAGCGGGAAAGAGACCCAGTACTTC. Amino acids: CASSQVAGTSGKETQYF. The full variable domain, its missing parts supplied by reference TRBV13 and TRBJ2-5, is AAGVIQSPRHLIKEKRETATLKCYPIPRHDTVYWYQQGPGQDPQFLISFYEKMQSDKGSIPDRFSAQQFSDYHSELNMSSLELGDSALYFCASSQVAGTSGKETQYFGPGTRLLVL.

The chain links TRBV7-2 to TRBJ2-2; D assignment may be TRBD1 or TRBD2 (5 bases each). V lost 1 base, J lost 4 bases, and 13 bases lay in between. CDR3 length equals 16 residues. Germline V CDR1 and CDR2: SGHTA, FQGNSA. The CDR3 here is CASSLGGTLSTGELFF. CDR3 nucleotide sequence: TGTGCCAGCAGCTTAGGAGGGACCTTATCCACCGGGGAGCTGTTTTTT.

This clone was counted a single time. The V call is TRBV2, the J call TRBJ2-2; no definite D call. V gave up 6 bases and J gave up 7 bases, with 6 bases separating them. From germline, CDR1 is SNHLY and CDR2 FYNNEI. CDR3 length: 11 residues. The CDR3 DNA is TGTGCCAGCAGGGCCATCGGGGAGCTGTTTTTT. It encodes CASRAIGELFF.

This sequence joins TRBV9 and TRBJ1-6; D ambiguous. V dropped 0 bases and J dropped 0 bases, with 4 bases sitting between them. In germline, CDR1 is SGDLS, CDR2 YYNGEE. The CDR3 has 15 residues. The CDR3, as DNA: TGTGCCAGCAGCGTAGAAGGCTCCTATAATTCACCCCTCCACTTT. It specifies CASSVEGSYNSPLHF.